The sequence of this T cell receptor beta chain was determined in a study of T-cell reconstitution after alpha-beta-depleted transplantation in children. Remarks on this clonotype: Its antigen is currently unknown.

Study observations and caveats: Among T cells one year after transplant, newly produced cells accounted for most counts and diversity. After transplant, at about two months, alpha-beta T cells were reportedly derived from several hundred expanded graft clones.

TCRbeta library construction was performed incorporating unique molecular identifiers. Each CDR3 protein gets one entry after TCRdb re-called the PCR reads with MiXCR. This sample has some 600,000 distinct CDR3 sequences, with approximately 13% found just once. This clonotype was sampled from a male patient between 10 and 17 years old who had a stem cell transplant for acute myeloid leukemia, so the T cells may come from the graft donor. Sequencing was performed on PBMCs, mostly from graft donor cells, taken 360 days after TCRalphabeta/CD19-depleted stem cell transplant.

The CDR3 reads CSAPVWATSGLGEQFF. CDR3 DNA sequence: TGCAGTGCCCCCGTCTGGGCTACCAGTGGCCTGGGTGAGCAGTTCTTC. The chain links TRBV20-1 to TRBJ2-1; D is unresolved. In germline, CDR1 is DFQATT, CDR2 SNEGSKA (reference sequence). The CDR3 totals 16 residues. V was pared by 6 bases and J by 9 bases, with 27 bases between.